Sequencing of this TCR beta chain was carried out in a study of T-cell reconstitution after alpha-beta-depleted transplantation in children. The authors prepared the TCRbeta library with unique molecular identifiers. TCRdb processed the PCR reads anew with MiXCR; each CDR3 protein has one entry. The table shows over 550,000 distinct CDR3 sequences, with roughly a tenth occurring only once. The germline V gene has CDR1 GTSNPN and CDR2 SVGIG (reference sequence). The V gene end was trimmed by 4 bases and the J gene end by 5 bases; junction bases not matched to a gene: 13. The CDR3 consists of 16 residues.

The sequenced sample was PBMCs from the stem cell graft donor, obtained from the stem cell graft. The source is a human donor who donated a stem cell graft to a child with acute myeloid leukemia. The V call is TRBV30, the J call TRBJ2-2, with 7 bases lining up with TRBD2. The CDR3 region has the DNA TGTGCCTGGAAAATGCGGGAGACTTTAGGGACCGGGGAGCTGTTTTTT. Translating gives CAWKMRETLGTGELFF.